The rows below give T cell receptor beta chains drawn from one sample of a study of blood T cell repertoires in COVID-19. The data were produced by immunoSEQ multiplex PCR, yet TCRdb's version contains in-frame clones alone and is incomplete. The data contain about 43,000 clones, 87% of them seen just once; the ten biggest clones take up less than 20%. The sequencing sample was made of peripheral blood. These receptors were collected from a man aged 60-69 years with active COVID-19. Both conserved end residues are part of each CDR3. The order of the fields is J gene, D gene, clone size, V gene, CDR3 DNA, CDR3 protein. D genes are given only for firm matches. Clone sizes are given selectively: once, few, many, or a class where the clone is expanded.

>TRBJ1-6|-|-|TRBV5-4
TGTGCCAGCAGCCTGGGCATCAGGGATTCACCCCTCCACTTT
CASSLGIRDSPLHF
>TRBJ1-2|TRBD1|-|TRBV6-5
TGTGCCAGCAGTTACTTCACAGGGGTCCCTTCCTATGGCTACACCTTC
CASSYFTGVPSYGYTF
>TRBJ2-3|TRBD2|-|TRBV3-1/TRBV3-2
TGTGCCAGCAGCCCTATACCGGGACTAGCGGGCAGCACAGATACGCAGTATTTT
CASSPIPGLAGSTDTQYF
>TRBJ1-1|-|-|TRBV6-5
TGTGCCAGCAGTTTCGACAGGACGGAGGAAGCTTTCTTT
CASSFDRTEEAFF
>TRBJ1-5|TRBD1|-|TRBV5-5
TGTGCCAGCAGCTTAACAGGGGATAGCAATCAGCCCCAGCATTTT
CASSLTGDSNQPQHF
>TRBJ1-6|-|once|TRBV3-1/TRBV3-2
TGTGCCAGCAGCCAAGAATCGGTTGCCTATAATTCACCCCTCCACTTT
CASSQESVAYNSPLHF
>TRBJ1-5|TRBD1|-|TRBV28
TGTGCCAGCAGTACCCCCCGAGACAGGGCGGGCAATCAGCCCCAGCATTTT
CASSTPRDRAGNQPQHF
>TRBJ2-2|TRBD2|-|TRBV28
TGTGCCAGCAGGGCTAGCGGGGGCGGGGAGCTGTTTTTT
CASRASGGGELFF
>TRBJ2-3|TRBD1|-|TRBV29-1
TGCAGCGTGACAGGGATCCCAGATACGCAGTATTTT
CSVTGIPDTQYF
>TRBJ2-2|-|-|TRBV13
TGTGCCAGCAGCTTTCAGAACACCGGGGAGCTGTTTTTT
CASSFQNTGELFF